The 18 T cell receptor beta chains listed next were all sequenced from one sample in a study of response to subunit inactivated influenza vaccine. Each CDR3 protein gets one entry after TCRdb re-called the RT-PCR reads with MiXCR. Among approximately 310,000 distinct CDR3 sequences listed, 21% were seen once. Sequencing used PBMCs from blood, obtained approximately 22 months after vaccination. All receptors derive from a man between 45 and 75 years old who received an inactivated influenza vaccine.

The chain links TRBV6-1 to TRBJ2-5; 7 positions agree with TRBD2. The germline V gene has CDR1 MNHNS and CDR2 SASEGT. CDR3 length: 14 residues. Trimming cost V 7 bases and J 5 bases; bases outside gene matches: 10. The CDR3 nucleotides are TGTGCCAGCACTAGGAGTGTGCGGGGGGAGACCCAGTACTTC. This encodes CASTRSVRGETQYF.

This clonotype was counted between two and nine times. This chain connects TRBV7-3 to TRBJ2-3, with a tentative D call TRBD2 (6 bases). The V end lost 5 bases, the J end lost 3 bases, and 15 bases lay between the germline ends. Germline assignment: CDR1 SGHTA and CDR2 FQGTGA. This CDR3 has 15 residues. In nucleotides, the CDR3 is TGTGCCAGCAGCCCTCGGGGGTTGGGGACAGATACGCAGTATTTT. Translated, it gives CASSPRGLGTDTQYF.

This clonotype was observed a few times. The chain carries TRBV12-3 or TRBV12-4 and TRBJ1-1, with no clear D. CDR3 size: 12 residues. The V end was cut by 5 bases, the J end by 6 bases, with 10 bases between. The CDR3 loop reads CASSTRRAEAFF. CDR3 DNA sequence: TGTGCCAGCAGTACAAGGAGAGCTGAAGCTTTCTTT.

This clonotype came up a few times. This chain connects TRBV7-9 to TRBJ1-2; D uncertain. The CDR3 contains 13 residues. The germline V and J ends were trimmed by 5 bases and 4 bases, with 11 bases remaining between them. The germline V gene encodes CDR1 SEHNR and CDR2 FQNEAQ (reference sequence). Here the CDR3 reads CASSPSVIYGYTF. The CDR3 DNA follows: TGTGCCAGCAGCCCGTCGGTAATCTATGGCTACACCTTC.

This clonotype was found once. The genes are TRBV7-2 and TRBJ2-5; TRBD2 agrees at 8 bases. Germline trimming cut 3 bases from V and 12 bases from J; bases unmatched to any gene: 6. CDR1 SGHTA and CDR2 FQGNSA come from the germline V gene. The CDR3 is made up of 12 amino acids. The CDR3 nucleotides are TGTGCCAGCAGCTTGCGGGAGGCTACAAAGTACTTC. This encodes CASSLREATKYF. The whole variable domain, filled in from reference TRBV7-2 and TRBJ2-5, reads GAGVSQSPSNKVTEKGKDVELRCDPISGHTALYWYRQSLGQGLEFLIYFQGNSAPDKSGLPSDRFSAERTGGSVSTLTIQRTQQEDSAVYLCASSLREATKYFGPGTRLLVL.

The CDR3 DNA reads as TGTGCCAGCAGCTTTCGGGGCAGCGATCCCTCCTACGAGCAGTACTTC. Translation gives CASSFRGSDPSYEQYF. V gene TRBV5-6 combines with J gene TRBJ2-7; D is tentatively TRBD1 or TRBD2 (5 bases each). Per germline, CDR1 SGHDT and CDR2 YYEEEE. The CDR3 loop spans 16 amino acids. Trimming left V 2 bases short and J 0 bases short, with 15 bases between.

This clonotype was picked up a small number of times. The rearrangement joins TRBV12-3 or TRBV12-4 to TRBJ2-7; 10 positions match TRBD1. V dropped 4 bases and J dropped 6; count of bases not matched to a gene: 9. The CDR3 is 15 residues long. Here the CDR3 reads CASSSPGQGRLEQYF. As DNA, the CDR3 is TGTGCCAGCAGTTCCCCGGGACAGGGGCGGCTCGAGCAGTACTTC.

The chain recombines TRBV28 with TRBJ2-3; the D gene is possibly TRBD1 (5 bases). Trimming took off 5 bases at V and 0 bases at J, with 9 bases between the two ends. The CDR3 spans 14 residues. Per germline, CDR1 MDHEN and CDR2 SYDVKM. The CDR3 reads CASSRQISTDTQYF. The CDR3 nucleotides are TGTGCCAGCAGTAGACAGATAAGCACAGATACGCAGTATTTT.

The chain couples TRBV4-1 to TRBJ2-1; 11 positions agree with TRBD2. This CDR3 is built from 17 residues. Germline-derived CDR1 and CDR2 are MGHRA and YSYEKL. With V trimmed by 4 bases and J by 0 bases, 5 bases remained unmatched. CDR3 region: CASSPRLAGSSYNEQFF. In nucleotides, the CDR3 is TGCGCCAGCAGCCCTAGACTAGCGGGGAGCTCCTACAATGAGCAGTTCTTC.

This chain connects TRBV10-2 to TRBJ1-1; 11 nucleotides line up with TRBD1. The trim removed 2 bases at V and 5 bases at J, leaving 7 bases unmatched. This CDR3 is 16 amino acids long. The V gene's germline CDR1 is WSHSY and CDR2 SAAADI. The DNA for the CDR3 is TGCGCCAGCAGTGAGCCCGGACAGGGGGCGCGGACTGAAGCTTTCTTT. Its translation: CASSEPGQGARTEAFF.

This clonotype was counted only a few times. This chain uses TRBV2 with TRBJ2-1; 8 bases agree with TRBD2. Germline CDR1 and CDR2: SNHLY and FYNNEI. The CDR3 is made up of 15 amino acids. After removal of 8 bases from V and 8 bases from J, the junction contained 14 bases not matched to a gene. Written as DNA, the CDR3 is TGTGCCAGCTCTCCTAGCGGGTTCGCTATCCATGAGCAGTTCTTC. It translates to CASSPSGFAIHEQFF.

This clonotype was observed a few times. CDR3 sequence reads: CSARDPKVREQFF. The CDR3 region has the DNA TGCAGTGCTAGAGATCCGAAGGTGCGGGAGCAGTTCTTC. The gene calls are TRBV20-1 and TRBJ2-1; D is unresolved. Looked up from germline, CDR1 is DFQATT and CDR2 is SNEGSKA (reference sequence). Trimming removed 0 bases at V and 10 bases at J, with 13 bases between. CDR3 length: 13 amino acids.

Only a few counts were recorded for this clonotype. The genes are TRBV20-1 and TRBJ1-3, with TRBD1 identical over 9 bases. Germline-derived CDR1 and CDR2 are DFQATT and SNEGSKA (reference sequence). The CDR3 length is 15 residues. J gave up 2 bases and V 4 bases, and 6 bases lay outside the gene matches. The CDR3 protein is CSAKTGTGPGNTIYF. The CDR3 coding sequence is TGCAGTGCTAAAACCGGGACAGGGCCTGGAAACACCATATATTTT.

This clonotype was detected a few times. The chain joins TRBV27 to TRBJ1-5; 8 bases agree with TRBD1. Germline V lookup: CDR1 MNHEY, CDR2 SMNVEV (reference sequence). V shed 9 bases, J shed 3 bases, and the junction held 10 bases outside the gene matches. The CDR3 length is 15 residues. CDR3 sequence: CAREGQGSLNQPQHF. The CDR3 coding sequence is TGTGCCAGGGAAGGACAGGGATCCCTCAATCAGCCCCAGCATTTT.

The chain links TRBV6-5 to TRBJ1-1; no clear D gene. Germline values: CDR1 MNHEY, CDR2 SVGAGI. Trimming removed 0 bases from V and 0 bases from J, with 14 bases in between. This CDR3 has 17 residues. In DNA form, the CDR3 reads TGTGCCAGCAGTTACTCGATTGTTGGAGGGATGAACACTGAAGCTTTCTTT. This sequence encodes CASSYSIVGGMNTEAFF.

Ten or more counts support this clonotype. The chain employs TRBV24-1 and TRBJ1-5; tentatively, D is TRBD1 (6 bases). The CDR3 totals 14 residues. Trimming cost V 9 bases and J 3 bases, with 14 bases left between them. CDR1 and CDR2 (germline): KGHDR, SFDVKD. For the CDR3, the DNA is TGTGCCACCTCACGGACAGACGCCAATCAGCCCCAGCATTTT. Translation: CATSRTDANQPQHF.

This rearrangement joins TRBV5-1 to TRBJ2-7; 8 nucleotides match TRBD2. Trimming removed 2 bases from V and 0 bases from J; junction bases left unmatched: 7. The germline gives CDR1 SGHRS, CDR2 YFSETQ. The CDR3 has 16 amino acids. The CDR3 DNA is TGCGCCAGCAGCTTCTTATCCAGCGGGAGCTCCTACGAGCAGTACTTC. Its protein is CASSFLSSGSSYEQYF. The full variable domain, completed using reference TRBV5-1 and TRBJ2-7, is KAGVTQTPRYLIKTRGQQVTLSCSPISGHRSVSWYQQTPGQGLQFLFEYFSETQRNKGNFPGRFSGRQFSNSRSEMNVSTLELGDSALYLCASSFLSSGSSYEQYFGPGTRLTVT.

This clonotype was counted only a few times. J is TRBJ2-1 and V is TRBV29-1; no firm D call. The CDR3 runs 13 residues. Germline V gene sequence: CDR1 SQVTM, CDR2 ANQGSEA. V was shortened by 3 bases and J by 0 bases, with 6 bases between the two germline ends. CDR3 region: CSVDWSSYNEQFF. CDR3 coding DNA: TGCAGCGTTGACTGGAGCTCCTACAATGAGCAGTTCTTC.